This passage covers 27 T cell receptor beta chains from one sample sequenced in a study of cytomegalovirus exposure and HLA in healthy donors. PCR involved 60 Vbeta and 13 Jbeta primers. Clones were sequenced by immunoSEQ multiplex PCR, and TCRdb holds only the in-frame ones, with some missing. The table has under 200,000 clones, about 75% seen once. The sequencing sample was made of PBMCs. The receptors here all came from a female donor in good health and CMV-seronegative.

This clone was detected a few times. The chain combines TRBV11-2 with TRBJ2-7, with D possibly matching TRBD2 (5 bases). Germline assignment: CDR1 SGHAT and CDR2 FQNNGV. V shed 0 bases and J shed 2 bases, with 14 bases lying between them. The CDR3 totals 16 residues. The CDR3 loop reads CASSLDPLARTYEQYF. The CDR3 bases are TGTGCCAGCAGCTTAGACCCCCTAGCCCGTACCTACGAGCAGTACTTC.

This rearrangement joins TRBV5-1 to TRBJ2-2; 8 positions match TRBD1. The junction had 9 bases not matched to a gene; V was cut back by 4 bases and J by 4 bases. The CDR3 sequence is 16 residues long. The germline CDR1 and CDR2 sequences are SGHRS and YFSETQ. The CDR3 nucleotides read TGCGCCAGCAGCCCCCGGACAGGGATGAGCACCGGGGAGCTGTTTTTT. Its translation: CASSPRTGMSTGELFF.

This clone was counted between two and nine times. The chain links TRBV7-2 to TRBJ2-4; 7 positions match TRBD2. Germline CDR1 SGHTA, CDR2 FQGNSA. The trim removed 5 bases at V and 8 bases at J, leaving 9 bases unmatched. The CDR3 is 14 residues long. Here the CDR3 DNA reads TGTGCCAGCAGCCCACGACGGGGAGGGGACATTCAGTACTTC. This gives the protein CASSPRRGGDIQYF. The variable domain in full, with the rest retrieved from reference TRBV7-2 and TRBJ2-4, is GAGVSQSPSNKVTEKGKDVELRCDPISGHTALYWYRQSLGQGLEFLIYFQGNSAPDKSGLPSDRFSAERTGGSVSTLTIQRTQQEDSAVYLCASSPRRGGDIQYFGAGTRLSVL.

The chain has TRBV4-1 and TRBJ2-7, with 8 bases aligning to TRBD1. Losses at the gene ends were 2 bases for V and 3 bases for J; bases not matched to a gene: 6. Germline values: CDR1 MGHRA, CDR2 YSYEKL. The CDR3 sequence is 15 residues long. CDR3 sequence reads: CASSQYSGGIYEQYF. Here the CDR3 DNA reads TGCGCCAGCAGCCAATATTCAGGGGGCATCTACGAGCAGTACTTC.

The chain has TRBV4-2 and TRBJ1-2; D not resolved. Trimming cost V 0 bases and J 0 bases, with 5 bases left between them. Germline V gene data show CDR1 as LGHNA and CDR2 as YNFKEQ. This CDR3 has 14 residues. Here the CDR3 DNA reads TGTGCCAGCAGCCAAGAGAGGTCTAACTATGGCTACACCTTC. The encoded protein is CASSQERSNYGYTF.

V and J are TRBV9 and TRBJ2-3, with 7 bases aligning to TRBD2. The CDR3 extends over 14 amino acids. In germline, CDR1 is SGDLS, CDR2 YYNGEE. V lost 6 bases to trimming and J lost 6 bases; unmatched junction nucleotides: 10. In DNA, the CDR3 is TGTGCCAGCACTAGGGCGGCGGGAGACGATACGCAGTATTTT. It specifies CASTRAAGDDTQYF.

V usage is TRBV28 and J usage is TRBJ2-1, with D possibly TRBD1 on 6 matching bases. This CDR3 comprises 18 residues. CDR1 and CDR2 from the germline V gene are MDHEN and SYDVKM. Trimming took off 3 bases at V and 8 bases at J, with 26 bases between the two ends. The CDR3 reads CASSFFLDLRTAHYEQFF. CDR3 nucleotide sequence: TGTGCCAGCAGTTTTTTCCTTGACCTCCGGACAGCACACTATGAGCAGTTCTTC.

This sequence joins TRBV5-8 and TRBJ1-5, with 11 nucleotides matching TRBD1. Germline V gene sequence: CDR1 SGHTS, CDR2 YDEGEE. The CDR3 consists of 17 residues. With 1 base clipped from V and 4 bases from J, the junction kept 7 bases outside the gene matches. CDR3 sequence: CASSLNVGQGVNQPQHF. The CDR3, as DNA: TGTGCCAGCAGCTTGAACGTGGGACAGGGGGTTAATCAGCCCCAGCATTTT.

This chain uses TRBV15 with TRBJ1-1; no clear D gene. V was pared by 6 bases and J by 0 bases, with 8 bases between. Per germline, CDR1 LNHNV and CDR2 YYDKDF (reference sequence). This CDR3 spans 13 amino acids. CDR3 nucleotides: TGTGCCACCAGGGCCGGGATGAACACTGAAGCTTTCTTT. This gives the protein CATRAGMNTEAFF. The entire variable domain, with the rest obtained from reference TRBV15 and TRBJ1-1, is as follows: DAMVIQNPRYQVTQFGKPVTLSCSQTLNHNVMYWYQQKSSQAPKLLFHYYDKDFNNEADTPDNFQSRRPNTSFCFLDIRSPGLGDTAMYLCATRAGMNTEAFFGQGTRLTVV.

Worth noting for this clone: Other DNA sequences in this sample translate to the same CDR3. The chain carries TRBV4-3 and TRBJ1-5; D not certain. Germline CDR1 is LGHNA and CDR2 is YSLEER. Trimming shortened V by 0 bases and J by 0 bases, and 6 bases separated the two germline ends. The CDR3 covers 15 residues. The CDR3 region has the DNA TGCGCCAGCAGCCAAGACGCAGATAGCAATCAGCCCCAGCATTTT. Translating it yields CASSQDADSNQPQHF.

This clone showed up just a few times. CDR3 amino acids: CASSKPAGDTGELFF. The CDR3 DNA sequence: TGCGCCAGCAGCAAACCAGCGGGGGACACCGGGGAGCTGTTTTTT. The V call is TRBV5-1, the J call TRBJ2-2; 8 nucleotides agree with TRBD2. The length of the CDR3 is 15 residues. CDR1 SGHRS and CDR2 YFSETQ come from the germline V gene. Losses at the gene ends were 4 bases for V and 3 bases for J; bases not matched to a gene: 5.

V is TRBV11-2 and J is TRBJ1-1; 8 positions match TRBD1. The CDR3 is 17 amino acids. Germline values: CDR1 SGHAT, CDR2 FQNNGV. V lost 1 base, J lost 1 base, and 8 bases stayed unmatched. CDR3 sequence reads: CASSLAVRTGGNTEAFF. DNA of the CDR3: TGTGCCAGCAGCTTAGCCGTTAGAACAGGGGGGAACACTGAAGCTTTCTTT. The full variable domain, rest sourced from reference TRBV11-2 and TRBJ1-1, is EAGVAQSPRYKIIEKRQSVAFWCNPISGHATLYWYQQILGQGPKLLIQFQNNGVVDDSQLPKDRFSAERLKGVDSTLKIQPAKLEDSAVYLCASSLAVRTGGNTEAFFGQGTRLTVV.

The chain recombines TRBV6-5 with TRBJ2-1; D gene unclear. Per germline, CDR1 MNHEY and CDR2 SVGAGI. Trimming removed 0 bases at V and 6 bases at J, with 6 bases between. This CDR3 contains 13 residues. The CDR3, as DNA: TGTGCCAGCAGTTACTCATGGAGCAATGAGCAGTTCTTC. As protein: CASSYSWSNEQFF.

The chain uses TRBV7-9 and TRBJ2-1; D uncertain. The CDR3 runs 13 residues. Trimming shortened V by 1 base and J by 4 bases, and 5 bases separated the two germline ends. Germline V gives CDR1 SEHNR, CDR2 FQNEAQ (reference sequence). As DNA, the CDR3 is TGTGCCAGCAGCTTAGGCCAGTACAATGAGCAGTTCTTC. Amino acid sequence: CASSLGQYNEQFF.

V gene TRBV25-1 combines with J gene TRBJ1-2, with 11 bases identical to TRBD1. The ends lost 9 bases at V and 8 bases at J; junction bases unmatched: 11. The CDR3 is made up of 14 amino acids. Germline values: CDR1 MGHDK, CDR2 SYGVNS. The CDR3 reads CARGWTGGVEGYTF. CDR3 DNA sequence: TGTGCCAGAGGGTGGACAGGGGGCGTAGAAGGCTACACCTTC.

The chain employs TRBV4-1 and TRBJ1-4; 7 nucleotides line up with TRBD1. CDR1 and CDR2 from the germline V gene are MGHRA and YSYEKL. The CDR3 runs to 14 residues. V shed 1 base and J 9 bases; nucleotides not matched to a gene: 5. The CDR3 nucleotides are TGCGCCAGCAGCCAAGGGACGACAGGGCAAAAACTGTTTTTT. Residues: CASSQGTTGQKLFF.

DNA of the CDR3: TGTGCCAGCAGCAAGGGACTAGCGGGGGAAACCTACGAGCAGTACTTC. It codes for CASSKGLAGETYEQYF. The chain combines TRBV11-2 with TRBJ2-5; the match to TRBD2 covers 14 bases. The J call may be in error: the DNA end matches TRBJ2-7 better. The CDR3 covers 16 residues. The V gene's germline CDR1 is SGHAT and CDR2 FQNNGV.

The chain recombines TRBV28 with TRBJ2-7, with D possibly matching TRBD2 (5 bases). The germline V gene encodes CDR1 MDHEN and CDR2 SYDVKM. The CDR3 loop spans 14 amino acids. Deletions cut 5 bases from V and 0 bases from J, with 11 bases between. CDR3 nucleotides: TGTGCCAGCAGTATAGCGCCGAGCTCCTACGAGCAGTACTTC. Translating gives CASSIAPSSYEQYF.

The J gene is TRBJ2-1, the V gene TRBV28, with 7 positions matching TRBD2. Germline V lookup: CDR1 MDHEN, CDR2 SYDVKM. After removal of 4 bases from V and 5 bases from J, the junction contained 2 bases not matched to a gene. The CDR3 runs 13 residues. The CDR3, as DNA: TGTGCCAGCAGTTCTAGCGGTGACAATGAGCAGTTCTTC. This codes for CASSSSGDNEQFF. Complete variable domain (other parts from reference TRBV28 and TRBJ2-1): DVKVTQSSRYLVKRTGEKVFLECVQDMDHENMFWYRQDPGLGLRLIYFSYDVKMKEKGDIPEGYSVSREKKERFSLILESASTNQTSMYLCASSSSGDNEQFFGPGTRLTVL.

This chain connects TRBV18 to TRBJ2-7; 9 bases are shared with TRBD2. This CDR3 contains 18 residues. CDR1 is KGHSH, CDR2 LQKENI, per germline. The V and J ends lost 3 bases and 2 bases, in that order; junction bases with no gene match: 14. The CDR3 protein is CASSPTLFSGGEPYEQYF. The DNA for the CDR3 is TGTGCCAGCTCACCCACCCTGTTTAGCGGGGGCGAACCCTACGAGCAGTACTTC.

The gene calls are TRBV28 and TRBJ2-7; 10 nucleotides align to TRBD2. Per germline, CDR1 MDHEN and CDR2 SYDVKM. Germline trimming cut 7 bases from V and 5 bases from J; bases unmatched to any gene: 14. This CDR3 region has 16 residues. The CDR3 coding sequence is TGTGCCAGCAATGACAGCACGGGACTAGCGATCGACGAGCAGTACTTC. Translating gives CASNDSTGLAIDEQYF.

The rearrangement links TRBV6-5 to TRBJ2-1; D possibly corresponds to TRBD2 (5 bases). Trimming shortened V by 6 bases and J by 2 bases, and 14 bases separated the two germline ends. The CDR3 loop spans 15 amino acids. The germline V gene has CDR1 MNHEY and CDR2 SVGAGI. The CDR3 DNA reads TGTGCCAGCAGGAGAGAGGGTAATACCTACAATGAGCAGTTCTTC. Translation gives CASRREGNTYNEQFF.

This clone was seen more than once but under ten times. The rearrangement joins TRBV5-6 to TRBJ1-3; D gene unclear. The CDR3 spans 12 residues. CDR1 and CDR2 from the germline V gene are SGHDT and YYEEEE. V gave up 5 bases and J gave up 7 bases, with 10 bases separating them. CDR3 protein: CASSLGGNTIYF. CDR3 DNA sequence: TGTGCCAGCAGTCTGGGCGGGAACACCATATATTTT.

This clone turned up a few times. The genes are TRBV5-1 and TRBJ2-1; D is perhaps TRBD2 (6 bases). The CDR3 extends over 13 amino acids. Germline values: CDR1 SGHRS, CDR2 YFSETQ. Between the trimmed V and J ends, which lost 2 bases and 7 bases, there was a span of 10 bases. The chain's CDR3 is CASSFPGDNEQFF. The DNA of the CDR3 is TGCGCCAGCAGCTTTCCGGGGGATAATGAGCAGTTCTTC.

The chain uses TRBV7-9 and TRBJ1-2; 7 bases align to TRBD1. Looked up from germline, CDR1 is SEHNR and CDR2 is FQNEAQ (reference sequence). The CDR3 length is 15 residues. The V gene end was trimmed by 5 bases and the J gene end by 1 base; junction bases not matched to a gene: 7. CDR3 region: CASSPRGAVNYGYTF. CDR3 DNA sequence: TGTGCCAGCAGCCCCAGGGGGGCCGTTAACTATGGCTACACCTTC. Filled out from reference TRBV7-9 and TRBJ1-2, the complete variable domain reads DTGVSQNPRHKITKRGQNVTFRCDPISEHNRLYWYRQTLGQGPEFLTYFQNEAQLEKSRLLSDRFSAERPKGSFSTLEIQRTEQGDSAMYLCASSPRGAVNYGYTFGSGTRLTVV.

This chain uses TRBV4-2 with TRBJ1-4, with 7 bases lining up with TRBD1. Trimming removed 6 bases from V and 4 bases from J; junction bases left unmatched: 5. The CDR3 sequence is 14 residues long. Germline assignment: CDR1 LGHNA and CDR2 YNFKEQ. For the CDR3, the DNA is TGTGCCAGCAGTCCACACAGGGGTAATGAAAAACTGTTTTTT. Amino acids: CASSPHRGNEKLFF.

This chain uses TRBV4-3 with TRBJ2-1; D call uncertain. The germline gives CDR1 LGHNA, CDR2 YSLEER. The CDR3 totals 15 residues. The V end was cut by 0 bases, the J end by 1 base, with 7 bases between. The CDR3, as DNA: TGCGCCAGCAGCCAAGACTCCGGGTCCTACAATGAGCAGTTCTTC. Residues: CASSQDSGSYNEQFF.